These 29 T cell receptor beta chains share one sample of origin, sequenced in a study of CD8 T cells in Susac syndrome. RNA, at about 0.45 to 1 ug, was reverse transcribed with random hexamers. TCRdb used MiXCR to reprocess the immunoSEQ multiplex PCR reads, holding one entry per CDR3 protein. This table has some 120,000 distinct CDR3 sequences, approximately 94% appearing once. The sample was CD4+ T cells from PBMCs. All receptors come from a human donor with multiple sclerosis.

V gene TRBV5-6 combines with J gene TRBJ2-5, with no clear D. V shed 1 base and J shed 1 base, with 8 bases lying between them. CDR3 length: 14 amino acids. CDR1 and CDR2 (germline): SGHDT, YYEEEE. CDR3 amino acids: CASSLKVIQETQYF. The CDR3 DNA reads TGTGCCAGCAGCTTGAAGGTTATCCAAGAGACCCAGTACTTC.

V is TRBV30 and J is TRBJ2-4; perhaps TRBD2 as D (6 bases). Trimming cost V 3 bases and J 3 bases, with 15 bases left between them. The CDR3 loop spans 15 amino acids. The germline V gene encodes CDR1 GTSNPN and CDR2 SVGIG (reference sequence). CDR3 bases: TGTGCCTGGAGGACCTTGGGGGGAGGCAAAAACATTCAGTACTTC. It encodes CAWRTLGGGKNIQYF.

V usage is TRBV2 and J usage is TRBJ2-7; tentative D call: TRBD1 (5 bases). Trimming removed 1 base from V and 2 bases from J, with 6 bases in between. From germline, CDR1 is SNHLY and CDR2 FYNNEI. The CDR3 loop spans 13 amino acids. The CDR3 nucleotides are TGTGCCAGCAGTGAAGGACAGACCTACGAGCAGTACTTC. Translation gives CASSEGQTYEQYF. The full variable domain, its missing parts supplied by reference TRBV2 and TRBJ2-7, is EPEVTQTPSHQVTQMGQEVILRCVPISNHLYFYWYRQILGQKVEFLVSFYNNEISEKSEIFDDQFSVERPDGSNFTLKIRSTKLEDSAMYFCASSEGQTYEQYFGPGTRLTVT.

J is TRBJ1-1 and V is TRBV19; D unresolved. V shed 2 bases and J shed 4 bases, with 17 bases lying between them. This CDR3 spans 16 amino acids. Germline V gene data show CDR1 as LNHDA and CDR2 as SQIVND (reference sequence). The CDR3 sequence is CASSIITHRTGTEAFF. The CDR3 DNA reads TGTGCCAGTAGTATAATAACCCACCGTACCGGCACTGAAGCTTTCTTT.

The chain links TRBV20-1 to TRBJ1-2; D might be TRBD1 (6 bases). The CDR3 totals 12 residues. Germline V gives CDR1 DFQATT, CDR2 SNEGSKA (reference sequence). The V gene lost 4 bases and the J gene lost 3 bases, with 9 bases spanning the gap. CDR3 coding DNA: TGCAGTGCTACGGGGGGCGACTATGGCTACACCTTC. It translates to CSATGGDYGYTF.

This chain links TRBV9 with TRBJ2-1; TRBD2 agrees at 13 bases. The trim removed 5 bases at V and 9 bases at J, leaving 5 bases unmatched. Per the germline V gene, CDR1 is SGDLS and CDR2 is YYNGEE. This CDR3 has 14 residues. The CDR3 DNA reads as TGTGCCAGCAGGCCGGGACTAGCGGGACCTGAGCAGTTCTTC. Translating it yields CASRPGLAGPEQFF.

This clonotype was counted only a few times. The rearrangement joins TRBV4-3 to TRBJ2-3; D may be TRBD1 or TRBD2 (6 bases each). Germline V gene data show CDR1 as LGHNA and CDR2 as YSLEER. This CDR3 contains 15 residues. V lost 4 bases, J lost 0 bases, and 11 bases lay in between. This CDR3 is CASSLGGSSTDTQYF. CDR3 nucleotide sequence: TGCGCCAGCAGCCTAGGGGGGTCAAGCACAGATACGCAGTATTTT.

The chain has TRBV19 and TRBJ2-1; a possible D gene is TRBD2 (5 bases). This CDR3 has 17 residues. Trimming shortened V by 1 base and J by 7 bases, and 20 bases separated the two germline ends. Per the germline V gene, CDR1 is LNHDA and CDR2 is SQIVND (reference sequence). The CDR3 DNA is TGTGCCAGTAGTATAGTTTTCGGCGGGCAAACTGGGAATGAGCAGTTCTTC. The encoded protein is CASSIVFGGQTGNEQFF.

In the case of this clonotype: Germline is not matched at one junction end, which may reflect a read error. The chain employs TRBV20-1 and TRBJ1-5; possible D gene TRBD1, 5 bases. The CDR3 consists of 15 residues. The germline CDR1 and CDR2 sequences are DFQATT and SNEGSKA (reference sequence). In DNA, the CDR3 is TGCAGTGCTGGAGAGACAGCTTATAGCAATCAGCCCCAGCATTTT. Residues: CSAGETAYSNQPQHF.

The genes are TRBV15 and TRBJ2-7; no clear D gene. With 0 bases removed from V and 9 bases from J, the gap between germline ends came to 12 bases. The V gene's germline CDR1 is LNHNV and CDR2 YYDKDF (reference sequence). CDR3 length: 13 residues. CDR3 protein: CATSRDPTMPQYF. CDR3 DNA: TGTGCCACCAGCAGAGATCCCACCATGCCGCAGTACTTC.

The genes are TRBV30 and TRBJ1-1; TRBD1 matches 7 bases. Trimming at V came to 1 base and at J to 3 bases, leaving 2 bases not matched to a gene. The CDR3 has 13 residues. Germline CDR1 GTSNPN, CDR2 SVGIG (reference sequence). This CDR3 reads CAWSEGQHTEAFF. DNA for the CDR3: TGTGCCTGGAGTGAGGGACAGCACACTGAAGCTTTCTTT.

The CDR3 DNA reads as TGTGCCAGCTGGGACTGGGGAGGGCCTGGGGAGACCCAGTACTTC. Encoded protein: CASWDWGGPGETQYF. This chain connects TRBV6-1 to TRBJ2-5, with TRBD2 identical over 7 bases. CDR3 length: 15 amino acids. From germline, CDR1 is MNHNS and CDR2 SASEGT. V lost 8 bases to trimming and J lost 5 bases; unmatched junction nucleotides: 14.

In regard to this clonotype: The DNA is left out, because the CDR3 cannot be placed on it with certainty; the CDR3 is given as TCRdb lists it. The chain is built from TRBV25-1 and TRBJ1-5; the table's D call TRBD1 went unverified against the DNA. The CDR3 comprises 14 residues, both ends counted. Per the germline V gene, CDR1 is MGHDK and CDR2 is SYGVNS. The CDR3 loop reads CASSTSTGNQPQHF.

This rearrangement joins TRBV30 to TRBJ2-1; D possibly corresponds to TRBD2 (5 bases). Trimming took 3 bases from V and 4 from J, leaving 16 bases between them. The CDR3 is 15 residues long. From germline, CDR1 is GTSNPN and CDR2 SVGIG (reference sequence). The CDR3 sequence: CAWRAGIVGYNEQFF. CDR3 nucleotide sequence: TGTGCCTGGAGGGCGGGTATCGTAGGGTACAATGAGCAGTTCTTC.

The gene calls are TRBV19 and TRBJ1-5, with a tentative D call TRBD1 (6 bases). The ends were cut back, 5 bases at V and 4 bases at J, with 9 bases in the middle. CDR3 size: 13 residues. Germline-derived CDR1 and CDR2 are LNHDA and SQIVND (reference sequence). The CDR3 nucleotides read TGTGCCAGTAGTGGGGGGCGAAATCAGCCCCAGCATTTT. Protein sequence: CASSGGRNQPQHF.

A few counts support this clonotype. The genes are TRBV3-1 and TRBJ1-1, with a weak D call TRBD1 (5 bases). The CDR3 has 14 residues. V was trimmed by 6 bases and J by 1 base, leaving 12 bases between them. Germline V gene sequence: CDR1 LGHDT, CDR2 YNNKEL (reference sequence). CDR3 bases: TGTGCCAGCAGTTTGGGACGGGGGAACACTGAAGCTTTCTTT. Protein: CASSLGRGNTEAFF.

The chain links TRBV12-3 or TRBV12-4 to TRBJ2-7; 12 positions agree with TRBD1. This CDR3 region has 16 residues. V was clipped by 6 bases and J by 5 bases; unmatched bases: 11. The CDR3 coding sequence is TGTGCCAGCAGCCCTTGGGTGGGACAGGGGGCGAACGAGCAGTACTTC. It translates to CASSPWVGQGANEQYF.

The CDR3 nucleotides read TGTGCCAGCTCACCGGGGACAGGGTGGGACGAGCAGTACTTC. Translated, it gives CASSPGTGWDEQYF. The V call is TRBV18, the J call TRBJ2-7; 9 bases line up with TRBD1. Trimming took 3 bases from V and 5 from J; bases not matched to a gene: 5. The CDR3 consists of 14 residues. CDR1 KGHSH and CDR2 LQKENI come from the germline V gene. The variable domain in full, with the rest retrieved from reference TRBV18 and TRBJ2-7, is NAGVMQNPRHLVRRRGQEARLRCSPMKGHSHVYWYRQLPEEGLKFMVYLQKENIIDESGMPKERFSAEFPKEGPSILRIQQVVRGDSAAYFCASSPGTGWDEQYFGPGTRLTVT.

This clonotype came up once. V is TRBV18 and J is TRBJ2-7; D is unclear. Germline V gene sequence: CDR1 KGHSH, CDR2 LQKENI. The V end was cut by 3 bases, the J end by 2 bases, with 11 bases between. This CDR3 contains 14 residues. For the CDR3, the DNA is TGTGCCAGCTCACCGGGCCCATCAGCCTACGAGCAGTACTTC. This encodes CASSPGPSAYEQYF.

The chain couples TRBV6-5 to TRBJ1-5; TRBD1 might be the D (5 bases). The CDR3 runs 15 residues. Germline V gives CDR1 MNHEY, CDR2 SVGAGI. Trimming left V 6 bases short and J 6 bases short, with 18 bases between. DNA for the CDR3: TGTGCCAGCAGACCCGGTTCCGTGGGGGGTCAGCCCCAGCATTTT. Residues: CASRPGSVGGQPQHF.

This sequence joins TRBV29-1 and TRBJ2-1, with D possibly TRBD1 on 6 matching bases. Germline V gene sequence: CDR1 SQVTM, CDR2 ANQGSEA. V was trimmed by 5 bases and J by 7 bases, leaving 15 bases between them. The CDR3 consists of 13 residues. The CDR3 bases are TGCAGCGTTTCAGGGCAGGGGAGAAATGAGCAGTTCTTC. Encoded protein: CSVSGQGRNEQFF.

The rearrangement links TRBV5-1 to TRBJ2-7; 7 bases map to TRBD2. The V segment lost 0 bases and the J segment 7 bases; nucleotides outside the gene matches: 1. This CDR3 comprises 12 residues. Germline V gene data show CDR1 as SGHRS and CDR2 as YFSETQ. CDR3 sequence reads: CASSLAGREQYF. The DNA of the CDR3 is TGCGCCAGCAGCTTGGCCGGGAGGGAGCAGTACTTC.

V and J are TRBV5-4 and TRBJ2-5, with 11 nucleotides matching TRBD2. CDR3 size: 15 residues. The germline gives CDR1 SGHNT, CDR2 YYREEE (reference sequence). V trimming: 2 bases; J trimming: 1 base; junction bases outside the gene matches: 1. The CDR3 loop reads CASSLTSGGQETQYF. In DNA, the CDR3 is TGTGCCAGCAGCTTAACTAGCGGGGGCCAAGAGACCCAGTACTTC.

The chain recombines TRBV30 with TRBJ1-4; 9 bases are shared with TRBD1. CDR3 length equals 14 residues. CDR1 and CDR2 (germline): GTSNPN, SVGIG (reference sequence). V gave up 5 bases and J gave up 6 bases; unmatched junction bases: 7. CDR3 nucleotide sequence: TGTGCCTGGTTTACCGGGACAGGGCATGAAAAACTGTTTTTT. The encoded protein is CAWFTGTGHEKLFF. Full variable domain (outside the CDR3, taken from reference TRBV30 and TRBJ1-4): SQTIHQWPATLVQPVGSPLSLECTVEGTSNPNLYWYRQAAGRGLQLLFYSVGIGQISSEVPQNLSASRPQDRQFILSSKKLLLSDSGFYLCAWFTGTGHEKLFFGSGTQLSVL.

The rearrangement joins TRBV14 to TRBJ2-6; TRBD2 aligns across 14 bases. CDR3 length equals 23 residues. Germline V CDR1 and CDR2: SGHDN, FVKESK. Unmatched junction bases numbered 18, after V lost 5 bases and J lost 0 bases. For the CDR3, the DNA is TGTGCCAGCAGCGAGGACAGGGGACTAGCGGGAGAATGGTGGGCCTCTGGGGCCAACGTCCTGACTTTC. Translation gives CASSEDRGLAGEWWASGANVLTF.

The V and J genes are TRBV5-6 and TRBJ2-2; D is uncertain. Germline CDR1 and CDR2: SGHDT and YYEEEE. The CDR3 totals 13 residues. V dropped 4 bases and J dropped 5 bases, with 9 bases sitting between them. CDR3 coding DNA: TGTGCCAGCAGCCCGTTTGGAACCGGGGAGCTGTTTTTT. Translating it yields CASSPFGTGELFF.

This chain joins TRBV19 and TRBJ2-7; D might be TRBD1 or TRBD2, each matching 5 bases. Deletions cut 6 bases from V and 0 bases from J, with 15 bases between. The V gene's germline CDR1 is LNHDA and CDR2 SQIVND (reference sequence). The CDR3 spans 15 residues. CDR3 nucleotides: TGTGCCAGTAGGCCGGGACGGTGGGCCTCCTACGAGCAGTACTTC. Translated: CASRPGRWASYEQYF.

This clonotype has only one observation. The chain uses TRBV30 and TRBJ1-2; no clear D gene. The CDR3 length is 13 residues. Trimming left V 1 base short and J 3 bases short, with 9 bases between. Germline loops: CDR1 GTSNPN, CDR2 SVGIG (reference sequence). The CDR3 protein is CAWSERHHYGYTF. The CDR3 coding sequence is TGTGCCTGGAGTGAACGGCACCACTATGGCTACACCTTC.

V usage is TRBV19 and J usage is TRBJ1-5, with D possibly matching TRBD1 (5 bases). There are 15 residues in the CDR3. In germline, CDR1 is LNHDA, CDR2 SQIVND (reference sequence). V dropped 5 bases and J dropped 7 bases, with 18 bases sitting between them. The chain's CDR3 is CASSLPPGTGQPQHF. The DNA of the CDR3 is TGTGCCAGTAGTCTACCCCCAGGGACGGGCCAGCCCCAGCATTTT. The variable domain in full, with the rest retrieved from reference TRBV19 and TRBJ1-5, is DGGITQSPKYLFRKEGQNVTLSCEQNLNHDAMYWYRQDPGQGLRLIYYSQIVNDFQKGDIAEGYSVSREKKESFPLTVTSAQKNPTAFYLCASSLPPGTGQPQHFGDGTRLSIL.